Listed below are T cell receptor beta chains from one sample, sequenced in a study of shared clonotypes between healthy human individuals. Profiled with immunoSEQ multiplex PCR; TCRdb holds only in-frame clones, not every one. The table lists 950,000 to 1,300,000 clones, more than 60% of them singletons. Sequenced material: memory CD4+ T cells sorted from blood. The receptors stem from a man aged 18 to 29 in good health. Each CDR3 is given with its conserved first and last residue. A D gene is named only where the DNA matches it firmly. The listing skips clone size in some rows; elsewhere it reads once, few, many or a size class.

J: TRBJ2-7; V: TRBV5-4; D: -; size: -; DNA: TGTGCCAGCAGTACGGACGGCTACGAGCAGTACTTC; CDR3: CASSTDGYEQYF
J: TRBJ1-1; V: TRBV7-2; D: -; size: few; DNA: TGTGCCAGCAGCTTCGAAGGGGTGGGGACTGAAGCTTTCTTT; CDR3: CASSFEGVGTEAFF
J: TRBJ2-7; V: TRBV11-3; D: -; size: -; DNA: TGTGCCAGCAGCTTAGGACAGTCGGGCACATACGAGCAGTACTTC; CDR3: CASSLGQSGTYEQYF
J: TRBJ2-1; V: TRBV7-2; D: TRBD2; size: few; DNA: TGTGCCAGCAGCTTAGCCGGGACTAGCGGGACGTTTCACGAGCAGTTCTTC; CDR3: CASSLAGTSGTFHEQFF
J: TRBJ2-1; V: TRBV6-4; D: TRBD2; size: few; DNA: TGTGCCAGCAGCGGACTAGCGGGGAACAATGAGCAGTTCTTC; CDR3: CASSGLAGNNEQFF
J: TRBJ1-1; V: TRBV6-5; D: -; size: -; DNA: TGTGCCAGCAGTTACTCGGTACAGGGGAACACTGAAGCTTTCTTT; CDR3: CASSYSVQGNTEAFF
J: TRBJ1-5; V: TRBV5-5; D: -; size: once; DNA: TGTGCCAGCAGCCTCCGGTCCACTAGCAATCAGCCCCAGCATTTT; CDR3: CASSLRSTSNQPQHF
J: TRBJ1-1; V: TRBV5-1; D: -; size: -; DNA: TGCGCCAGCAGCTTGTCCGAGAACACTGAAGCTTTCTTT; CDR3: CASSLSENTEAFF
J: TRBJ1-1; V: TRBV11-2; D: TRBD1; size: -; DNA: TGTGCCAGCAGTAACAGGGGGCAAAGGAACACTGAAGCTTTCTTT; CDR3: CASSNRGQRNTEAFF
J: TRBJ1-1; V: TRBV28; D: -; size: once; DNA: TGTGCCAGCAGTCAACTGGGGGCGACGTTGAACACTGAAGCTTTCTTT; CDR3: CASSQLGATLNTEAFF
J: TRBJ1-5; V: TRBV19; D: -; size: -; DNA: TGTGCCAGTAGTCACCCTCAAGTATCCTATCAGCCCCAGCATTTT; CDR3: CASSHPQVSYQPQHF
J: TRBJ1-1; V: TRBV27; D: -; size: -; DNA: TGTGCCAGCAAAACCGTCGTAGACACTGAAGCTTTCTTT; CDR3: CASKTVVDTEAFF
J: TRBJ2-6; V: TRBV5-1; D: -; size: -; DNA: TGCGCCAGCAGCTTTGAGGGATCTGGGGCCAACGTCCTGACTTTC; CDR3: CASSFEGSGANVLTF
J: TRBJ1-5; V: TRBV30; D: -; size: -; DNA: TGTGCCTGGAGTTCGACGGGGAGCAATCAGCCCCAGCATTTT; CDR3: CAWSSTGSNQPQHF
J: TRBJ2-7; V: TRBV5-6; D: -; size: -; DNA: TGTGCCAGCAGCGCTGGTCGGGGGCGGGGCGAGCAGTACTTC; CDR3: CASSAGRGRGEQYF
J: TRBJ2-5; V: TRBV6-1; D: TRBD2; size: -; DNA: TGTGCCAGCAGTGTTCGTACTAGCGGGGGGCAAGAGACCCAGTACTTC; CDR3: CASSVRTSGGQETQYF
J: TRBJ2-7; V: TRBV27; D: -; size: few; DNA: TGTGCCAGCAGTATCGTCTTCGGGGAGCAGTACTTC; CDR3: CASSIVFGEQYF
J: TRBJ1-2; V: TRBV7-8; D: -; size: -; DNA: TGTGCCAGCAGCTTAGGGGACGGTAACTATGGCTACACCTTC; CDR3: CASSLGDGNYGYTF
J: TRBJ2-5; V: TRBV5-6; D: TRBD1; size: -; DNA: TGTGCCAGCAGCTTACCTCAAGGGGGCACGGAGACCCAGTACTTC; CDR3: CASSLPQGGTETQYF